This T cell receptor beta chain was sequenced for a study of T cell responses to AZD1222 COVID-19 vaccine (dated by TCRdb to the early 2020s). For the wider study: AZD1222 recipients whose second dose came at about 4 weeks and those whose second dose came at about 12 weeks were combined into one group, since spike-specific TCR depth and breadth did not differ between the two schedules. TCR sequencing covered 230 or so trial participants: around 210 given two doses of AZD1222 and about 26 given two doses of MenACWY control vaccine. Trial participants were enrolled into age subgroups of 18-55, 56-69 and 70-plus years, which contained around 150, 29 and 61 TCR-sequenced participants, respectively.

For CDR1 and CDR2, the germline V gene lists SQVTM and ANQGSEA. For this chain, trimming is 7 bases at the V end and 6 bases at the J end, and the number of junction bases without a gene match is 9. The CDR3 contains 12 residues, cysteine and phenylalanine counted. Just CDR3 DNA is preserved here, 36 bases in frame from base 1. On this clone: Its antigen remains undetermined. Base qualities are not provided; no much larger clone lies one nucleotide away.

The paper as a whole reports these results and caveats: The 56-69-year group was small, and its depth increase did not reach significance, likely because of low power. Because no samples from the day 14 peak response were available, repertoires could be characterized only after the peak T cell response. Participants were mostly white British and included more females than males, and it was suggested by the authors that clonal diversity may have been underestimated. A significant rise in spike-specific TCR breadth and depth was observed after two AZD1222 doses relative to day 0 and relative to MenACWY recipients. Conclusions about previously exposed vaccinees were limited because only a handful of AZD1222 recipients were SARS-CoV-2 seropositive at baseline. Vaccine-associated CD4 TCRs spanned the whole spike protein, with dominant responses in regions 160-218 and 743-854. Reportedly, almost half of the unique spike-specific TCRs recognized epitopes lying outside the regions that are mutated in the B.1.351 and B.1.1.7 variants.

According to the study, the label for this sample's time point signals: baseline before first vaccination. Samples from vaccinated people were obtained from the UK trials COV001 and COV002, which included a single-blind randomized controlled phase 2/3 trial of AZD1222 (ChAdOx1 nCoV-19) in healthy adults. For TCRbeta chain sequencing, PBMC samples from trial participants were taken at day 0 and at day 28 after the second dose. The CDR3 regions of human TCRbeta chains were subjected to immunosequencing. On the study's bioinformatics: TCRs in the repertoires were matched against a reference library of SARS-CoV-2-specific TCRs that had been generated with the MIRA antigen-specificity platform. Breadth was defined as the fraction of unique TCRs that were SARS-CoV-2-associated. Depth was defined as the fraction of total T cells that were SARS-CoV-2-associated. Using the MIRA data, each spike-specific TCR was mapped to the spike region that the TCR reacts to and placed in a CD4 or CD8 class. Log10-transformed breadth and depth values were compared by one-way ANOVA with Sidak's multiple comparisons tests. The clones in this table, taken by TCRdb from immuneACCESS, are in-frame only. Not every clone is retained; where verified, under half of the shortfall comes from an unresolved V gene, and the cause of the rest is unknown. That table gives V, J and clone size, and the DNA gave D and trimming. The sample has more than 110,000 clones on record, 89% of them singletons. The ten largest clones represent about 4.5% of the sample.

Sequenced material: peripheral blood, taken on day 0 of AZD1222 vaccination. The chain joins TRBV29-1 to TRBJ2-7, with 7 middle bases fitting TRBD1. This receptor was taken from an adult in good health. The sequence in DNA is TGCAGCGGCGGACAGGCCCCCGGCGAGCAGTACTTC. This translates into CSGGQAPGEQYF.